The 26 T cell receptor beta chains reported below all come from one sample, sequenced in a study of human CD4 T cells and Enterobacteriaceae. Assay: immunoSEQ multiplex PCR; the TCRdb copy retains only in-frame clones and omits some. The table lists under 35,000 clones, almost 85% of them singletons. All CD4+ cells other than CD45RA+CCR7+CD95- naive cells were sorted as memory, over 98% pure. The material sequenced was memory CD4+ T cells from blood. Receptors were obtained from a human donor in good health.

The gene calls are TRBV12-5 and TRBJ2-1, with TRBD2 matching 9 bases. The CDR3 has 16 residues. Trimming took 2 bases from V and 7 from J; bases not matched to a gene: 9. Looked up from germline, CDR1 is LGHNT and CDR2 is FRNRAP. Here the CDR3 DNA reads TGTGCTAGTGGTTTGTCTCGGCTAGCGGGACTGAATGAGCAGTTCTTC. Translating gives CASGLSRLAGLNEQFF. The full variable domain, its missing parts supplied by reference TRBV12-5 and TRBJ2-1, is DARVTQTPRHKVTEMGQEVTMRCQPILGHNTVFWYRQTMMQGLELLAYFRNRAPLDDSGMPKDRFSAEMPDATLATLKIQPSEPRDSAVYFCASGLSRLAGLNEQFFGPGTRLTVL.

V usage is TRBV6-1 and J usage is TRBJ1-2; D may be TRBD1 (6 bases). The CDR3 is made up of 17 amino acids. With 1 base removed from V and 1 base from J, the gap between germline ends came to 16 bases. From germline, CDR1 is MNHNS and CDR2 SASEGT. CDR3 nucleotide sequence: TGTGCCAGCAGTGAAGGGGCGTCAAGGGGGTATAACTATGGCTACACCTTC. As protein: CASSEGASRGYNYGYTF.

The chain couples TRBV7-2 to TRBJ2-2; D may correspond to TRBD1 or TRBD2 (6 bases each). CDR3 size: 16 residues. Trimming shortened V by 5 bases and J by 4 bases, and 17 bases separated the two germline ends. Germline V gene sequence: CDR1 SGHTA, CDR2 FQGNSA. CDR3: CASSPRGGPSTGELFF. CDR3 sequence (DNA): TGTGCCAGCAGCCCCAGGGGAGGACCCTCCACCGGGGAGCTGTTTTTT. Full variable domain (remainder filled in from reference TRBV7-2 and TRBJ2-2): GAGVSQSPSNKVTEKGKDVELRCDPISGHTALYWYRQSLGQGLEFLIYFQGNSAPDKSGLPSDRFSAERTGGSVSTLTIQRTQQEDSAVYLCASSPRGGPSTGELFFGEGSRLTVL.

CDR3 nucleotide sequence: TGTGCCAGCAGCTTAGTACTAGCGGGAAGGGAGCAGTTCTTC. Translated, it gives CASSLVLAGREQFF. V is TRBV11-2 and J is TRBJ2-1, with TRBD2 matching 10 bases. The CDR3 consists of 14 residues. Trimming removed 1 base from V and 10 bases from J; junction bases left unmatched: 4. Germline V gene data show CDR1 as SGHAT and CDR2 as FQNNGV. The variable domain in full, with the rest retrieved from reference TRBV11-2 and TRBJ2-1, is EAGVAQSPRYKIIEKRQSVAFWCNPISGHATLYWYQQILGQGPKLLIQFQNNGVVDDSQLPKDRFSAERLKGVDSTLKIQPAKLEDSAVYLCASSLVLAGREQFFGPGTRLTVL.

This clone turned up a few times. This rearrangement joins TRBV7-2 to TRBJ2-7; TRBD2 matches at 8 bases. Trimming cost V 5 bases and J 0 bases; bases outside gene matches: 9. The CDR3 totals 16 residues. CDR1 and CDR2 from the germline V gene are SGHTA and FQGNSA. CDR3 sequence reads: CASSPTSGGYSYEQYF. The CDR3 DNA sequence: TGTGCCAGCAGCCCAACAAGCGGGGGATACTCCTACGAGCAGTACTTC.

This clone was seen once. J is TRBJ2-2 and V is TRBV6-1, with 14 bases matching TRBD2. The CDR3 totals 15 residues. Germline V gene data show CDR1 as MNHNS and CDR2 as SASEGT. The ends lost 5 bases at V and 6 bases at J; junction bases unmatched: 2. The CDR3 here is CASSRLAGGPGELFF. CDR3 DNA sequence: TGTGCCAGCAGTCGACTAGCGGGAGGGCCCGGGGAGCTGTTTTTT.

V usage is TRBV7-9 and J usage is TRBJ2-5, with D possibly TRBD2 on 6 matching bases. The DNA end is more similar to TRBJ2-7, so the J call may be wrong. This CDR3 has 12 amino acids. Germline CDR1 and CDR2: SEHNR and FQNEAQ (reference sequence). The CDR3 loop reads CASSLDYHEQYF. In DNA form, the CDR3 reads TGTGCCAGCAGCTTGGACTATCACGAGCAGTACTTC.

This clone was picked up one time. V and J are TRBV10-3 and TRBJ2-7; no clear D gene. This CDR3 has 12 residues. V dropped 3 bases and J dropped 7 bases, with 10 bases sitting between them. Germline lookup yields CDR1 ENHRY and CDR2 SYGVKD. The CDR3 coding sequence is TGTGCCATCAGTGAAAACGGCAGGGAGCAGTACTTC. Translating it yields CAISENGREQYF.

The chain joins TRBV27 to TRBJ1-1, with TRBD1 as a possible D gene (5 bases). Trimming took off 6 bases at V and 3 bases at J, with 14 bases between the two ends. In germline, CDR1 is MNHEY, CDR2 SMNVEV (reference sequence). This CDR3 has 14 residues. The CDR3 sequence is CASRGLGPYTEAFF. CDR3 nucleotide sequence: TGTGCCAGCAGGGGACTGGGACCCTACACTGAAGCTTTCTTT.

The DNA for the CDR3 is TGTGCCAGCAGCCCTTGGGTGGGATACACAGATACGCAGTATTTT. Protein: CASSPWVGYTDTQYF. This chain connects TRBV7-2 to TRBJ2-3; D is uncertain. The CDR3 runs to 15 residues. Deletions cut 5 bases from V and 2 bases from J, with 14 bases between. Germline loops: CDR1 SGHTA, CDR2 FQGNSA. The entire variable domain, with the rest obtained from reference TRBV7-2 and TRBJ2-3, is as follows: GAGVSQSPSNKVTEKGKDVELRCDPISGHTALYWYRQSLGQGLEFLIYFQGNSAPDKSGLPSDRFSAERTGGSVSTLTIQRTQQEDSAVYLCASSPWVGYTDTQYFGPGTRLTVL.

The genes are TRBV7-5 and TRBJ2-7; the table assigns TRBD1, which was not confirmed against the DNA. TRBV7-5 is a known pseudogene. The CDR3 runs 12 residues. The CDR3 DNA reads TGTGTCAGAAGCCAGGACAGTTACGAGCAGTACTTC. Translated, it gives CVRSQDSYEQYF.

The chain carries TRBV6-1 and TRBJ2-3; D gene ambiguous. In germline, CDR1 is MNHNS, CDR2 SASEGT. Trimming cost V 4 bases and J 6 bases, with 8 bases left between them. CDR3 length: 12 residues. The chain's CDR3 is CASSGNMDTQYF. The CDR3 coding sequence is TGTGCCAGCAGTGGGAACATGGATACGCAGTATTTT.

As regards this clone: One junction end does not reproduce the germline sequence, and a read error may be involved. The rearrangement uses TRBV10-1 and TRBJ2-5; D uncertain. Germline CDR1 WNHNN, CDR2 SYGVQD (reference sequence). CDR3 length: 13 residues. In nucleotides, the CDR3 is TGCGCCAGCACTGAGACCCCCACTGGGACCCAGTACTTC. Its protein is CASTETPTGTQYF.

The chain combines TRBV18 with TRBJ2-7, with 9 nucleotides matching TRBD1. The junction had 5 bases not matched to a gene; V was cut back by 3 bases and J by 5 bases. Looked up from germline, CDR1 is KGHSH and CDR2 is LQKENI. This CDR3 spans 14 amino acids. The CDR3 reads CASSPRGQGNEQYF. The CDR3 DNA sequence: TGTGCCAGCTCACCCCGGGGACAGGGCAACGAGCAGTACTTC.

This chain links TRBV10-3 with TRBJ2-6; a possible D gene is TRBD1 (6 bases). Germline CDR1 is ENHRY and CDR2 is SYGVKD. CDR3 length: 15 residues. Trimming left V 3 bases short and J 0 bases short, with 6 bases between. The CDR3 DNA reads TGTGCCATCAGTGACAGGGGCTCTGGGGCCAACGTCCTGACTTTC. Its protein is CAISDRGSGANVLTF.

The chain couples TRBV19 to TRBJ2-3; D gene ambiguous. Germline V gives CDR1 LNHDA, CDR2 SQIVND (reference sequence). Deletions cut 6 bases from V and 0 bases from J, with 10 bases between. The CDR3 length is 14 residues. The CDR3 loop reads CASRREASTDTQYF. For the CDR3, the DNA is TGTGCCAGTAGAAGGGAAGCTAGCACAGATACGCAGTATTTT.

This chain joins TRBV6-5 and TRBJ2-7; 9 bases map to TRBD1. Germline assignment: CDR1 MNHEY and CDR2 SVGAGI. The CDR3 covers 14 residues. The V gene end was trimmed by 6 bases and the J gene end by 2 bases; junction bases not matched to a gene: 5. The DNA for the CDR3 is TGTGCCAGCAGCCTGGGGACAGGGACCTACGAGCAGTACTTC. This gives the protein CASSLGTGTYEQYF.

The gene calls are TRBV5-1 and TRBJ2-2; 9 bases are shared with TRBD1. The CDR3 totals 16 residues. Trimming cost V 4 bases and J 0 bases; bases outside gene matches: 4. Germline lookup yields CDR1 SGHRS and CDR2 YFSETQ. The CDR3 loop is CASSPGQGTNTGELFF. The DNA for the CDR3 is TGCGCCAGCAGCCCCGGACAGGGGACGAACACCGGGGAGCTGTTTTTT.

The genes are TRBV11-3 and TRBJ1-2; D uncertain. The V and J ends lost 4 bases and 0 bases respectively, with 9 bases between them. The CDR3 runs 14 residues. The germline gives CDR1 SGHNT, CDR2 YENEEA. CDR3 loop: CASSSGSSNYGYTF. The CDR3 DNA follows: TGTGCCAGCAGCTCGGGGAGTTCTAACTATGGCTACACCTTC.

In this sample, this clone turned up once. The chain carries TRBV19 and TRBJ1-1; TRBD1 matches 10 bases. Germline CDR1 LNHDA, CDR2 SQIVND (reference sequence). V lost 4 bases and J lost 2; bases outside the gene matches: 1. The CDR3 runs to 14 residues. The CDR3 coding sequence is TGTGCCAGTAGTAGGACAGGGGGAAACACTGAAGCTTTCTTT. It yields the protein CASSRTGGNTEAFF.

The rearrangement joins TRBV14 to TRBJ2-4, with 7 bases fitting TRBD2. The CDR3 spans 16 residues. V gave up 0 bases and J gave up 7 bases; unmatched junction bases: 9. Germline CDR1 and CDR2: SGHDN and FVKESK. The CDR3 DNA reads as TGTGCCAGCAGCCAAGATTACGGACTAGAGTCGAACATTCAGTACTTC. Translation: CASSQDYGLESNIQYF.

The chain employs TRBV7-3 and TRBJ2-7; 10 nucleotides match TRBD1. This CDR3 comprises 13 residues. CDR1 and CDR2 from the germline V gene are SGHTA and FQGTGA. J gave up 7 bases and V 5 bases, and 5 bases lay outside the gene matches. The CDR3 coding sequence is TGTGCCAGCAGCCCGACAGGGGGCCAAGAGCAGTACTTC. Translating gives CASSPTGGQEQYF.

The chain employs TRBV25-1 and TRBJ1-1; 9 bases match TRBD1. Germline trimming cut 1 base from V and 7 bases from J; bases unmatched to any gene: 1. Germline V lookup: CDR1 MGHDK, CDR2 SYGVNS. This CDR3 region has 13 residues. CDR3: CASSEWTGDEAFF. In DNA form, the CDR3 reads TGTGCCAGCAGTGAATGGACAGGGGATGAAGCTTTCTTT.

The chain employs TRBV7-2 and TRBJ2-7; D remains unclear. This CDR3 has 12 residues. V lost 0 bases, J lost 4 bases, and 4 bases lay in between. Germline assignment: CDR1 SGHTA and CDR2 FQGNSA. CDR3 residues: CASSLAEYEQYF. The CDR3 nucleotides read TGTGCCAGCAGCTTAGCGGAATACGAGCAGTACTTC.

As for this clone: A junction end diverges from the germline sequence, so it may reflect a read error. CDR3 bases: TGTGCCAGCAGTTACTCGGTCAGCGGGGCCTACGAGCAGTACTTC. Its protein product is CASSYSVSGAYEQYF. The V gene is TRBV10-3, the J gene TRBJ2-7; TRBD2 matches 7 bases. Per the germline V gene, CDR1 is ENHRY and CDR2 is SYGVKD. CDR3 length: 15 residues.

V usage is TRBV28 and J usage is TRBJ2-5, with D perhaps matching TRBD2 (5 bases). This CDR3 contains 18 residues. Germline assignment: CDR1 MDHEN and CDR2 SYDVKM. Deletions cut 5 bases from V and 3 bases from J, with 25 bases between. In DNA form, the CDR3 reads TGTGCCAGCAGTCCTCACAAGGGTGGGAGAACCGATGAAGAGACCCAGTACTTC. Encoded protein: CASSPHKGGRTDEETQYF.